This entry is about one TCR beta chain. This clone showed up just a few times. No cognate antigen has been identified for it. No much larger clone exists at a distance of one base, and base qualities are not known. For sequencing of the TCRbeta CDR3 region, genomic DNA was extracted from the sorted cells. The immunoSEQ Assay was used for sequencing of TCRbeta CDR3 regions. TCRdb limited this immuneACCESS table to in-frame rearrangements with V and J called. A share of clones is missing; checked studies link under half to unresolved V genes, and the rest is unexplained. In all, the sample holds roughly 70,000 clones, and roughly 85% of those were seen once. 6.7% of the sample goes to the ten largest clones. According to the germline V gene (reference sequence), CDR1 reads SGHNT and CDR2 reads YYREEE. Deletion took 3 bases off V and 7 bases off J, with a span of 13 bases between the germline ends. The CDR3 goes from the cysteine to the phenylalanine over 13 residues. CDR3 DNA only is kept here, 39 bases in frame from base 1.

The source of the sample is a study of OX40 agonist ivuxolimab in advanced cancers. As for the study more broadly: The costimulatory receptor OX40 (CD134) was targeted by ivuxolimab, a fully human IgG2 agonistic monoclonal antibody. Intravenous ivuxolimab was administered to patients every 2 weeks at six dose levels: 0.01, 0.1, 0.3, 1.5, 3 and 10 mg/kg. Of the 52 patients in dose escalation, about 20 had hepatocellular carcinoma, some 15 had melanoma, 9 had renal cell carcinoma and 9 had head and neck cancer. A male proportion of around 81% and a mean age of roughly 55 years, ranging from roughly 23 to 85, were recorded for the dose-escalation cohort. Prior anti-PD-1, anti-PD-L1 or anti-CTLA-4 therapy was permitted, and checkpoint inhibitors had been received by under 50% of dose-escalation patients. Partial responses occurred in three dose-escalation patients, of whom one had hepatocellular carcinoma and two had cutaneous melanoma. Peripheral TCRbeta sequencing aimed to test whether ivuxolimab altered TCR sequence diversity and caused clonal T-cell expansion. The paper covers the monotherapy dose-escalation part of the phase I ivuxolimab trial, which included N of about 51 patients.

Broad study findings and their caveats: After ivuxolimab, CD8+ T cells had more expanded clones than CD4+ T cells on average. The antigen specificity of the clonally expanded peripheral T cells was not determined. At doses from 0.1 to 3.0 mg/kg, clonal expansion was seen in both CD4+ and CD8+ blood T cells between baseline and week 6. Low levels of normalized T-cell clonal expansion were also seen in some nonresponding patients. In partial responders in the 0.1-3.0 mg/kg groups, normalized peripheral clonal expansion was found to be among the lowest, especially among CD8+ T cells.

The trial excluded patients who had a history of autoimmune disease or were on systemic immunosuppression. Peripheral blood for TCR sequencing was collected from all dose cohorts at baseline, on cycle 4 day 1, and on cycle 7 day 1. The samples were drawn from a first-in-human, open-label, multicenter phase I dose-escalation trial of ivuxolimab. Adults with locally advanced or metastatic melanoma, renal cell carcinoma, hepatocellular carcinoma or head and neck squamous cell carcinoma were enrolled in the trial. CD4+ and CD8+ T cells were sorted separately from peripheral blood before TCR sequencing.

The TCR comes from an adult with an advanced solid tumor such as melanoma, head and neck, liver or kidney cancer. The chain employs TRBV5-4 and TRBJ1-2, with the D gene not clear enough to name. The sequences come from CD4+ or CD8+ T cells sorted from blood, collected in a trial of the OX40 agonist ivuxolimab. The DNA is TGTGCCAGCAGCTCCATAGAGCGGTTTGGCTACACCTTC. Translated, this is CASSSIERFGYTF. Full variable domain (CDR3 extended with the reference TRBV5-4 and TRBJ1-2 proteins): ETGVTQSPTHLIKTRGQQVTLRCSSQSGHNTVSWYQQALGQGPQFIFQYYREEENGRGNFPPRFSGLQFPNYSSELNVNALELDDSALYLCASSSIERFGYTFGSGTRLTVV.